Given below is one T cell receptor beta chain in context. Its target antigen remains unknown. Base-call qualities are not available, and no considerably larger clone is one nucleotide away. This sample is drawn from a study of T cell repertoires in ileal Crohn's disease (dated by TCRdb to about 2019). Looking at the study overall: The median duration of disease was approximately 7.9 years, and at the time of surgery roughly a third of patients were active smokers. The study was conducted in parallel with a multicentre cohort that was designed to identify predictors of early endoscopic recurrence following ileocolonic resection. A Rutgeerts score above i0 was used to define endoscopic postoperative recurrence. Every patient underwent surgery because of a complication, which was stricturing disease in around 61% of cases and penetrating disease in approximately 40%. A total of some 170 mucosal samples from about 50 patients were sequenced, with samples obtained at several locations on the surgical specimen and at postoperative endoscopy. The TCR repertoire was analysed in about 50 patients with Crohn's disease drawn from a prospective multicentre cohort. Roughly half of the patients were given postoperative therapy, with 15 to 20 on anti-TNF agents and about a dozen on thiopurines.

Around 500 nanograms of biopsy DNA per sample were submitted for commercial TCRB immunosequencing. Adaptive Biotechnology amplified CDR3 regions from genomic DNA with a two-step multiplex PCR that controlled for amplification bias. Primers for every V and J gene segment were used in the first PCR, and barcodes and Illumina adapters were added in the second PCR. An Illumina instrument was used to sequence the CDR3 libraries. Regarding the original processing steps: The analysis drew on both the pipelines supplied by the vendor and custom analysis of the raw data in R/Bioconductor running R version 3.3.0. Clonality, which ranges from 0 to 1, was calculated as the inverse of the normalised Shannon entropy across all productive clones. High-frequency clones were defined as the repertoire share of the top 100 clones, retaining only clones passing a 95% confidence test. Repertoire diversity was measured with the Simpson index, and overlap between samples was measured with the Morisita-Horn index. Imported from immuneACCESS, the table was reduced by TCRdb to in-frame sequences with V and J called. These copies leave out some clones; in studies compared against another copy, an unresolved V gene accounts for under half, and the cause of the remainder is not known. That table supplies the V and J calls and clone size; D and trimming were determined from the DNA. Across this sample there are about 17,000 clones, with around four fifths seen only once. Around 10% of the sample lies in the top ten.

V was cut back by 0 bases and J by 4 bases, leaving a gap of 13 bases between them. Measured from the cysteine to the phenylalanine, the CDR3 is 15 residues long. This entry keeps only the CDR3 DNA: 45 bases, framed from base 1. Sequences SGHNT (CDR1) and YYREEE (CDR2) are obtained from the germline V gene (reference sequence). Overall results and qualifications from the work: Compared with CD4 T cells, sorted CD8 T cells contained more high-frequency clones, which suggests that the mucosal expansions were mostly CD8. Compared with non-smokers, patients who were active smokers at surgery showed a significantly higher proportion of clonal expansions (approximately 26% vs 17%, p=0.02). Only a subgroup of patients, of unstated size, had their mucosal CD4 and CD8 T cells sorted and sequenced. Endoscopic recurrence was linked to a higher percentage of high-frequency clones at surgery, and recurrence occurred in every patient whose clonality exceeded 26.8% (18/57).

Eligible patients were adults with ileal or ileocolonic Crohn's disease who had an indication for ileocolonic resection. Before DNA extraction, whole ileal mucosal biopsies were kept frozen at -80 degrees C. Genomic DNA was isolated from frozen whole biopsies using a TRizol-based method, and the DNA was quantified with a NanoDrop 2000 spectrophotometer. Here the chain combines TRBV5-4 and TRBJ1-1; TRBD1 could be the D gene, as 5 bases match. Sequenced material: ileal tissue. This clonotype originated in an adult with Crohn's disease. Here the CDR3 is given as CASSLGGRGSTEAFF. The DNA is TGTGCCAGCAGCTTGGGGGGCAGAGGTAGCACTGAAGCTTTCTTT.